These 27 T cell receptor beta chains were sequenced from one sample in a study of post-analysis software for immune sequencing data. Overall study findings and caveats: A few TRBV segments (TRBV5-6, TRBV5-1 and TRBV20-1 among them) occurred more frequently in patients than in controls.

TCR beta cDNA libraries had unique molecular identifiers. TCRdb ran MiXCR on the PCR reads and lists one entry per CDR3 protein. The sample includes about 260,000 distinct CDR3 sequences, about 38% of them seen just once. No antigens are known for them. The sequenced sample consisted of blood. These receptors were taken from a girl aged 10-17 years with multiple sclerosis.

This sequence joins TRBV20-1 and TRBJ2-1; 8 bases are shared with TRBD2. V lost 0 bases to trimming and J lost 9 bases; unmatched junction nucleotides: 7. Germline V gene sequence: CDR1 DFQATT, CDR2 SNEGSKA (reference sequence). The CDR3 consists of 14 residues. In nucleotides, the CDR3 is TGCAGTGCTAGAGATAGGAGCGGGAGTAGTGAGCAGTTCTTC. As protein: CSARDRSGSSEQFF.

The chain uses TRBV6-4 and TRBJ2-3; TRBD2 matches at 7 bases. V lost 2 bases, J lost 2 bases, and 16 bases stayed unmatched. The CDR3 is made up of 19 amino acids. Per the germline V gene, CDR1 is MRHNA and CDR2 is SNTAGT. The CDR3 DNA sequence: TGTGCCAGCAGTGACAAAGAGGGTTCTAGCGGACTCTACACAGATACGCAGTATTTT. Encoded protein: CASSDKEGSSGLYTDTQYF.

The V and J genes are TRBV2 and TRBJ2-2, with D possibly being TRBD1 or TRBD2 (5 bases each). The germline CDR1 and CDR2 sequences are SNHLY and FYNNEI. The CDR3 is 16 amino acids. V shed 0 bases and J shed 4 bases, with 12 bases lying between them. DNA for the CDR3: TGTGCCAGCAGTGAAGCGCTAGACAGCGGCACCGGGGAGCTGTTTTTT. Amino acid sequence: CASSEALDSGTGELFF.

This clonotype appeared a few times. The CDR3 spells CASSSGLAGVRTDTQYF. The CDR3 bases are TGCGCCAGCAGCTCGGGACTAGCGGGAGTTCGCACAGATACGCAGTATTTT. J is TRBJ2-3 and V is TRBV5-1; TRBD2 matches at 14 bases. The germline CDR1 and CDR2 sequences are SGHRS and YFSETQ. The CDR3 spans 17 residues. V lost 3 bases, J lost 1 base, and 4 bases stayed unmatched.

This clonotype has only one observation. This sequence joins TRBV6-1 and TRBJ1-1; D is unclear. Between the trimmed V and J ends, which lost 5 bases and 2 bases, there was a span of 12 bases. This CDR3 is built from 14 residues. Germline values: CDR1 MNHNS, CDR2 SASEGT. The CDR3 sequence is CASSLSFLNTEAFF. The CDR3 DNA is TGTGCCAGCAGTTTATCCTTTCTTAACACTGAAGCTTTCTTT.

This chain connects TRBV6-5 to TRBJ2-1, with TRBD2 as a possible D gene (5 bases). Near its end, the DNA agrees better with TRBJ2-7, so the J call may be wrong. CDR1 MNHEY and CDR2 SVGAGI come from the germline V gene. This CDR3 has 16 residues. The CDR3 spells CASSYSEPSSYNEQYF. In DNA, the CDR3 is TGTGCCAGCAGTTACTCGGAGCCTAGCTCCTACAATGAGCAGTACTTC.

This clonotype was seen ten or more times. This chain connects TRBV12-3 or TRBV12-4 to TRBJ2-4; D gene uncertain. This CDR3 is built from 12 residues. Trimming pared 1 base from V and 7 bases from J, leaving 5 bases between. The CDR3 loop is CASSLVVNIQYF. For the CDR3, the DNA is TGTGCCAGCAGTTTAGTTGTGAACATTCAGTACTTC.

In this sample, this clonotype turned up many times. The V and J genes are TRBV2 and TRBJ2-3; D remains unclear. The CDR3 sequence is 14 residues long. Germline lookup yields CDR1 SNHLY and CDR2 FYNNEI. V was clipped by 7 bases and J by 2 bases, with 13 bases between them. The CDR3 DNA sequence: TGTGCCAGCAAGGGTAGAGTTGCCACAGATACGCAGTATTTT. Translated, it gives CASKGRVATDTQYF.

In its sample, this clonotype was seen once. This may come from a read error, since a much larger clone is one base off. The genes are TRBV7-2 and TRBJ2-1; TRBD2 aligns across 13 bases. Unmatched junction bases numbered 7, after V lost 4 bases and J lost 10 bases. Germline V gives CDR1 SGHTA, CDR2 FQGNSA. This CDR3 spans 15 amino acids. The CDR3 spells CASSYQLAGGTEQFF. The CDR3, as DNA: TGTGCCAGCAGCTACCAACTAGCGGGAGGGACCGAGCAGTTCTTC.

This clonotype has more than one count but fewer than ten. This chain uses TRBV9 with TRBJ2-5, with D hard to call. This CDR3 spans 14 amino acids. V lost 3 bases, J lost 5 bases, and 14 bases lay in between. The germline V gene encodes CDR1 SGDLS and CDR2 YYNGEE. DNA of the CDR3: TGTGCCAGCAGCGCAAGGGCCTTGGAGGAGACCCAGTACTTC. Translated, it gives CASSARALEETQYF.

The chain uses TRBV5-1 and TRBJ2-3; 10 bases fit TRBD1. The CDR3 runs 17 residues. Germline lookup yields CDR1 SGHRS and CDR2 YFSETQ. V shed 4 bases, J shed 4 bases, and the junction held 12 bases outside the gene matches. CDR3 in DNA: TGCGCCAGCAGCAGGTGGACAGGGGGAAGTAGATCAGATACGCAGTATTTT. This encodes CASSRWTGGSRSDTQYF. The full variable domain, its missing parts supplied by reference TRBV5-1 and TRBJ2-3, is KAGVTQTPRYLIKTRGQQVTLSCSPISGHRSVSWYQQTPGQGLQFLFEYFSETQRNKGNFPGRFSGRQFSNSRSEMNVSTLELGDSALYLCASSRWTGGSRSDTQYFGPGTRLTVL.

The chain has TRBV6-2 or TRBV6-3 and TRBJ2-1, with D perhaps TRBD2 (6 bases). The CDR3 sequence is 14 residues long. CDR1 and CDR2 from the germline V gene are MNHEY and SVGEGT. V was shortened by 7 bases and J by 6 bases, with 16 bases between the two germline ends. CDR3 sequence reads: CASIKPGLFNEQFF. In nucleotides, the CDR3 is TGTGCCAGCATCAAACCGGGACTTTTCAATGAGCAGTTCTTC.

This clonotype has a count of ten or more. The V gene is TRBV29-1, the J gene TRBJ1-1; D is unclear. The CDR3 covers 16 residues. Between the trimmed V and J ends, which lost 7 bases and 1 base, there was a span of 22 bases. Germline values: CDR1 SQVTM, CDR2 ANQGSEA. The CDR3 protein is CSGLSPGMGPNTEAFF. CDR3 nucleotides: TGCAGCGGCCTGTCCCCTGGAATGGGCCCGAACACTGAAGCTTTCTTT.

V gene TRBV5-1 combines with J gene TRBJ2-5, with D maybe TRBD2 (6 bases). Near its end, the DNA agrees better with TRBJ2-7, so the J call may be wrong. Looked up from germline, CDR1 is SGHRS and CDR2 is YFSETQ. There are 14 residues in the CDR3. DNA of the CDR3: TGCGCCAGCAGCCAAACCGGGACTGACTACGAGCAGTACTTC. The encoded protein is CASSQTGTDYEQYF.

This clonotype was counted many times. This chain joins TRBV29-1 and TRBJ2-7, with a tentative D call TRBD2 (5 bases). Germline V gives CDR1 SQVTM, CDR2 ANQGSEA. The CDR3 loop spans 14 amino acids. V gave up 6 bases and J gave up 0 bases, with 15 bases separating them. CDR3 in DNA: TGCAGCGTGGGCGGCGGGCAAAGCTCCTACGAGCAGTACTTC. Residues: CSVGGGQSSYEQYF.

About this clonotype: One junction end disagrees with the germline gene, perhaps due to a read error. J is TRBJ1-1 and V is TRBV20-1; D remains ambiguous. The CDR3 length is 11 residues. Germline V gives CDR1 DFQATT, CDR2 SNEGSKA (reference sequence). CDR3 region: CSTGKNTEAFF. Written as DNA, the CDR3 is TGCAGTACCGGGAAGAACACCGAAGCTTTCTTT.

This clonotype came up a few times. This sequence joins TRBV6-1 and TRBJ1-2; 9 bases line up with TRBD1. CDR1 is MNHNS, CDR2 SASEGT, per germline. The CDR3 covers 14 residues. Germline trimming cut 5 bases from V and 8 bases from J; bases unmatched to any gene: 9. For the CDR3, the DNA is TGTGCCAGCAGTAACCGGGACAGGGTCGGGGGCTACACCTTC. Translating gives CASSNRDRVGGYTF.

Concerning this clonotype: A much larger clone differs from this one at a single base, so this may be a read error. The chain joins TRBV20-1 to TRBJ2-7; D call uncertain. Trimming removed 0 bases from V and 7 bases from J, with 19 bases in between. CDR3 length equals 15 residues. Germline CDR1 DFQATT, CDR2 SNEGSKA (reference sequence). The CDR3 DNA sequence: TGCAGTGCTAGAGATACGAGGCGGAGCAACAATGAGCAGTACTTC. Its translation is CSARDTRRSNNEQYF.

This clonotype showed up many times. The genes are TRBV3-1 and TRBJ2-5, with D possibly matching TRBD2 (5 bases). Per the germline V gene, CDR1 is LGHDT and CDR2 is YNNKEL (reference sequence). The V end was cut by 6 bases, the J end by 2 bases, with 16 bases between. This CDR3 comprises 15 residues. CDR3 bases: TGTGCCAGCAGGGCGGACTGGTCTACGCAAGAGACCCAGTACTTC. Translating it yields CASRADWSTQETQYF.

The chain uses TRBV27 and TRBJ1-5, with a weak D call TRBD1 (5 bases). CDR1 and CDR2 (germline): MNHEY, SMNVEV (reference sequence). V was cut by 5 bases and J by 0 bases, with 14 bases left in between. This CDR3 spans 16 amino acids. The CDR3 spells CASSLTVPYSNQPQHF. The CDR3 DNA follows: TGTGCCAGCAGTCTGACAGTGCCCTATAGCAATCAGCCCCAGCATTTT.

This clonotype was picked up many times. The CDR3 DNA sequence: TGCGCCAGCAGCCACGTCAGGGGAGGCTACACCTTC. Its translation is CASSHVRGGYTF. The rearrangement links TRBV4-1 to TRBJ1-2; tentative D call: TRBD1 (6 bases). The CDR3 runs 12 residues. The V gene's germline CDR1 is MGHRA and CDR2 YSYEKL. V lost 3 bases and J 8 bases, leaving 10 bases between the germline ends.

On this clonotype itself: This may be a read error, as it is one base from a much larger clone. V usage is TRBV27 and J usage is TRBJ2-5; the D gene is possibly TRBD1 (5 bases). The germline CDR1 and CDR2 sequences are MNHEY and SMNVEV (reference sequence). This CDR3 is built from 15 residues. With 8 bases removed from V and 3 bases from J, the gap between germline ends came to 19 bases. In DNA form, the CDR3 reads TGTGCCAGCGGCTTAGAAGGCGACAGAAAAGAGACCCAGTACTTC. Translating gives CASGLEGDRKETQYF.

This clonotype was seen a single time. A much larger clone is a single base away; this may be a read error. The chain carries TRBV15 and TRBJ2-3, with TRBD1 as a possible D gene (5 bases). The CDR3 has 16 residues. CDR1 and CDR2 from the germline V gene are LNHNV and YYDKDF (reference sequence). Trimming took 0 bases from V and 3 from J, leaving 13 bases between them. In DNA, the CDR3 is TGTGCCACCAGCAGAGATGGGGCAATGCAGACAGATACGCAGTATTTT. The encoded protein is CATSRDGAMQTDTQYF.

A note on this clonotype: This may come from a read error, since a much larger clone is one base off. The genes are TRBV12-3 or TRBV12-4 and TRBJ2-1; D gene ambiguous. V was clipped by 3 bases and J by 5 bases, with 8 bases between them. This CDR3 contains 13 residues. CDR3: CASSLSGNNEQFF. In DNA form, the CDR3 reads TGTGCCAGCAGTTTGTCGGGCAACAATGAGCAGTTCTTC.

In the case of this clonotype: A much larger clone differs by one base, so this may be a read error. This chain joins TRBV20-1 and TRBJ1-4; the D gene is possibly TRBD1 (5 bases). Germline V gene lookup returns CDR1 DFQATT and CDR2 SNEGSKA (reference sequence). This CDR3 is 15 amino acids long. CDR3 region: CSARAGSSTNEKRFF. In nucleotides, the CDR3 is TGCAGTGCTAGAGCAGGGAGTAGCACTAATGAAAAACGGTTTTTT.

Many counts were recorded for this clonotype. This chain links TRBV18 with TRBJ2-1; 10 bases map to TRBD1. The J segment lost 5 bases and the V segment lost 3 bases, leaving 7 bases of the junction unmatched. The CDR3 extends over 16 amino acids. CDR1 and CDR2 from the germline V gene are KGHSH and LQKENI. CDR3 sequence: CASSPRGQGLHNEQFF. The CDR3, as DNA: TGTGCCAGCTCACCGCGGGGACAGGGGCTTCACAATGAGCAGTTCTTC.

Worth noting for this clonotype: Sequence at one end of the junction differs from germline and may be a read error. The chain couples TRBV28 to TRBJ1-6; D gene unclear. The CDR3 runs to 17 residues. CDR1 is MDHEN, CDR2 SYDVKM, per germline. CDR3 region: CASSLTPIRSYNSPPHF. The CDR3 coding sequence is TGTGCCAGCAGTTTAACCCCCATCAGGTCCTATAATTCACCCCCCCACTTT.